The rows below give T cell receptor beta chains drawn from one sample of a study of cytomegalovirus exposure and HLA in healthy donors. Profiled with immunoSEQ multiplex PCR; TCRdb holds only in-frame clones, not every one. The data show around 98,000 clones, about four fifths seen once. The sequenced sample consisted of PBMCs. All receptors come from a human donor in good health. Each CDR3 is given with its conserved first and last residue. D genes are given only for firm matches. Size is stated for part of the rows, as once, few or many counts, or as a class when the clone is expanded.

length,size,J,D,V,CDR3,DNA
16,.,TRBJ2-5,TRBD2,TRBV6-5,CASSYRTSGSGETQYF,TGTGCCAGCAGTTACAGAACTAGCGGGAGTGGTGAGACCCAGTACTTC
12,.,TRBJ2-7,TRBD2,TRBV6-5,CASRLADYEQYF,TGTGCCTCAAGACTAGCGGACTACGAGCAGTACTTC
15,.,TRBJ2-7,TRBD1,TRBV6-5,CASRESGTDTYEQYF,TGTGCCAGCAGAGAATCCGGGACAGACACCTACGAGCAGTACTTC
12,.,TRBJ1-2,.,TRBV29-1,CSVEGQDYGYTF,TGCAGCGTTGAGGGACAAGACTATGGCTACACCTTC
16,.,TRBJ2-1,TRBD2,TRBV7-8,CASSGLAGGLYNEQFF,TGTGCCAGCAGCGGACTAGCGGGGGGCCTCTACAATGAGCAGTTCTTC
15,.,TRBJ1-4,.,TRBV7-9,CASSASGTPDEKLFF,TGTGCCAGCAGCGCCTCCGGGACACCGGATGAAAAACTGTTTTTT
13,.,TRBJ2-7,TRBD2,TRBV5-1,CASGTSGVVEQYF,TGCGCCAGCGGGACTAGCGGGGTCGTAGAGCAGTACTTC
12,.,TRBJ2-2,.,TRBV11-2,CASSPGYGELFF,TGTGCCAGCAGCCCAGGTTACGGGGAGCTGTTTTTT
14,.,TRBJ1-2,.,TRBV5-6,CASSLEGVDYGYTF,TGTGCCAGCAGCTTGGAGGGGGTGGACTATGGCTACACCTTC
15,few,TRBJ1-1,TRBD1,TRBV6-6,CASSFGQGATSEAFF,TGTGCCAGCAGTTTCGGACAGGGGGCTACGTCTGAAGCTTTCTTT
14,.,TRBJ2-7,TRBD2,TRBV10-3,CAIGTSGTVGEQYF,TGTGCCATCGGGACTAGCGGGACTGTTGGGGAGCAGTACTTC
16,.,TRBJ2-7,.,TRBV25-1,CASSVAGGQGSYEQYF,TGTGCCAGCAGTGTCGCGGGGGGACAGGGCTCCTACGAGCAGTACTTC
15,.,TRBJ1-2,TRBD1,TRBV30,CAWSPGQGHNDGYTF,TGTGCCTGGAGTCCCGGACAGGGACATAACGATGGCTACACCTTC
15,.,TRBJ1-2,TRBD1,TRBV19,CASSIIDGTGGGYTF,TGTGCCAGTAGTATCATCGATGGGACAGGGGGAGGCTACACCTTC
13,.,TRBJ2-7,.,TRBV29-1,CSVGGTGSYEQYF,TGCAGCGTGGGAGGGACAGGTTCCTACGAGCAGTACTTC
16,.,TRBJ2-5,.,TRBV5-4,CASSLGGGQGWETQYF,TGTGCCAGCAGCTTGGGAGGGGGACAAGGGTGGGAGACCCAGTACTTC
14,.,TRBJ2-6,TRBD1,TRBV30,CGRQGVSGANVLTF,TGTGGCAGACAGGGGGTATCCGGGGCCAACGTCCTGACTTTC
13,.,TRBJ2-7,.,TRBV12-5,CASGLFGGGEQYF,TGTGCTAGTGGTTTGTTTGGGGGAGGCGAGCAGTACTTC
13,.,TRBJ1-1,.,TRBV6-5,CASSYTQQAEAFF,TGTGCCAGCAGTTACACCCAGCAGGCTGAAGCTTTCTTT
15,.,TRBJ2-7,TRBD2,TRBV7-2,CASSLGLAGTSEQYF,TGTGCCAGCAGCTTAGGACTAGCGGGGACTTCCGAGCAGTACTTC
14,.,TRBJ2-7,TRBD1,TRBV29-1,CSVYDRVTSYEQYF,TGCAGCGTCTACGACAGGGTTACGTCCTACGAGCAGTACTTC
14,.,TRBJ1-6,.,TRBV21-1,CASSTTGIISPLHF,TGTGCCAGCAGCACCACAGGCATAATTTCACCCCTCCACTTT
13,.,TRBJ2-7,TRBD2,TRBV7-9,CASSSGTRGFGYF,TGTGCCAGCAGCTCCGGGACTAGAGGGTTTGGATACTTC
13,.,TRBJ2-2,.,TRBV6-7,CASSYGATGELFF,TGTGCCAGCAGTTACGGGGCGACCGGGGAGCTGTTTTTT
14,.,TRBJ2-7,TRBD2,TRBV2,CATSASGVNYEQYF,TGTGCCACCTCGGCTAGCGGGGTTAACTACGAGCAGTACTTC
12,few,TRBJ2-7,.,TRBV10-1,CASSSVAYEQYF,TGCGCCAGCAGCTCGGTCGCCTACGAGCAGTACTTC
14,few,TRBJ2-1,.,TRBV7-6,CASSYGPGGNEQFF,TGTGCCAGCAGCTACGGACCAGGGGGGAATGAGCAGTTCTTC
13,.,TRBJ2-7,.,TRBV4-1,CASSQVRGGEQYF,TGCGCCAGCAGCCAAGTCAGAGGGGGCGAGCAGTACTTC
14,.,TRBJ1-1,.,TRBV5-1,CASSWRGGGTEAFF,TGCGCCAGCAGCTGGCGGGGGGGAGGCACTGAAGCTTTCTTT
20,.,TRBJ1-5,TRBD1,TRBV19,CASRRVTNRGALASNQPQHF,TGTGCCAGTAGGCGGGTTACGAACAGGGGAGCCCTTGCGAGCAATCAGCCCCAGCATTTT
14,.,TRBJ1-1,.,TRBV5-1,CASSFGGPGTEAFF,TGCGCCAGCAGCTTCGGGGGACCGGGGACTGAAGCTTTCTTT
14,few,TRBJ2-1,.,TRBV11-2,CASSSTGLWGWQFF,TGTGCCAGCAGCTCGACAGGTTTGTGGGGGTGGCAGTTCTTC
12,few,TRBJ1-1,.,TRBV19,CASSPRRGEAFF,TGTGCCAGTAGTCCGAGGCGGGGGGAAGCTTTCTTT
16,.,TRBJ2-2,TRBD1,TRBV10-3,CAISESETGGTGELFF,TGTGCCATCAGTGAGTCAGAGACAGGGGGGACCGGGGAGCTGTTTTTT
14,few,TRBJ1-1,.,TRBV6-6,CASSYPGEDTEAFF,TGTGCCAGCAGTTATCCGGGGGAGGACACTGAAGCTTTCTTT
13,.,TRBJ2-7,TRBD1,TRBV7-6,CASSSGTGNEQYF,TGTGCCAGCAGCTCTGGGACAGGGAACGAGCAGTACTTC
14,once,TRBJ2-2,.,TRBV19,CASSIARGTGELFF,TGTGCCAGTAGTATAGCCAGGGGCACCGGGGAGCTGTTTTTT
14,.,TRBJ1-1,.,TRBV5-1,CASSLDPKNIEAFF,TGCGCCAGCAGCTTGGATCCGAAGAACATTGAAGCTTTCTTT
15,.,TRBJ2-7,.,TRBV7-8,CASSSSRGTTYEQYF,TGTGCCAGCAGCTCTTCTCGAGGCACAACCTACGAGCAGTACTTC
16,.,TRBJ2-3,TRBD2,TRBV29-1,CSTPGAGGTSTDTQYF,TGCAGCACCCCCGGTGCGGGAGGGACTAGCACAGATACGCAGTATTTT
13,.,TRBJ1-1,.,TRBV11-2,CASSLRVNTEAFF,TGTGCCAGCAGCTTACGGGTGAACACTGAAGCTTTCTTT
15,.,TRBJ2-1,TRBD2,TRBV30,CAWRGLAGGPREQFF,TGTGCCTGGAGAGGACTAGCGGGAGGGCCACGTGAGCAGTTCTTC
13,few,TRBJ2-3,TRBD2,TRBV6-4,CASSEGRGDTQYF,TGTGCCAGCAGTGAAGGGAGGGGTGATACGCAGTATTTT
17,.,TRBJ1-1,TRBD1,TRBV4-2,CASSPGQGAMTNTEAFF,TGTGCCAGCAGCCCGGGACAGGGGGCTATGACGAACACTGAAGCTTTCTTT
15,.,TRBJ1-2,.,TRBV9,CASSVEGQDLNGYTF,TGTGCCAGCAGCGTAGAGGGGCAGGACCTCAATGGCTACACCTTC
11,few,TRBJ2-7,.,TRBV29-1,CSVDWEYEQYF,TGCAGCGTTGATTGGGAGTACGAGCAGTACTTC
16,.,TRBJ1-3,TRBD1,TRBV6-6,CASSRTGTYSGNAIYF,TGTGCCAGCAGTCGGACAGGGACCTACTCTGGAAACGCCATATATTTT
14,.,TRBJ1-2,.,TRBV5-8,CASSLQGPFYGYTF,TGTGCCAGCAGCTTGCAGGGGCCCTTCTATGGCTACACCTTC
15,.,TRBJ1-2,TRBD1,TRBV28,CAIFAGTGLFYGYTF,TGTGCCATATTCGCCGGGACAGGGCTCTTCTATGGCTACACCTTC
15,.,TRBJ2-5,TRBD1,TRBV10-3,CAIRPDRGGTETQYF,TGTGCCATCAGGCCGGACAGGGGCGGGACGGAGACCCAGTACTTC
16,.,TRBJ2-1,TRBD1,TRBV10-3,CAISRSDRGMDNEQFF,TGTGCCATCAGCCGATCGGACAGGGGGATGGACAATGAGCAGTTCTTC
13,.,TRBJ1-2,.,TRBV29-1,CSVEDRGVGGYTF,TGCAGCGTTGAAGATCGGGGGGTGGGAGGCTACACCTTC